This T cell receptor (beta chain) was recorded in a study of graft-versus-host responses after intestinal transplantation. Study at large: Isolated intestinal, liver-intestinal, or multivisceral transplants were what recipients had. Recipients were all induced with anti-thymocyte globulin, then given tacrolimus and steroids for around three years. Findings and limits, study-wide: GvH clonotypes were identified within recipient marrow, with a subset emerging first in ileum or blood.

A note on this clone: Its antigen is unknown.

Profiled with immunoSEQ multiplex PCR; TCRdb holds only in-frame clones, not every one. Of roughly 50,000 clones listed, 80% to 95% are singletons. The sequencing used unstimulated CD4+ T cells sorted from spleen or lymph node cells, collected before transplant. This TCR came from a human donor who was the organ donor for an intestinal transplant.

The CDR3 region has the DNA TGTGCCAGCAGCTTAGCTGGCCCGAACACTGAAGCTTTCTTT. Its protein is CASSLAGPNTEAFF. The chain employs TRBV7-2 and TRBJ1-1; D call uncertain. Germline values: CDR1 SGHTA, CDR2 FQGNSA. This CDR3 is 14 amino acids long. The ends were cut back, 0 bases at V and 1 base at J, with 6 bases in the middle.